The 28 T cell receptor beta chains reported below all come from one sample, sequenced in a study of T cells and Merkel cell carcinoma outcomes. The assay was immunoSEQ multiplex PCR, and TCRdb's table has in-frame clones only and misses some. Among under 20,000 clones, around 80% were seen once, and the ten largest hold 3.1%. The sequencing input was tumor tissue from Merkel cell carcinoma. These receptors were collected from a human donor with Merkel cell carcinoma.

The chain is built from TRBV7-6 and TRBJ2-3, with D uncertain. V was cut by 3 bases and J by 5 bases, with 6 bases left in between. The germline gives CDR1 SGHVS, CDR2 FNYEAQ. There are 12 residues in the CDR3. The CDR3 DNA is TGTGCCAGCAGCTTTTTTAGAGATACGCAGTATTTT. Amino acids: CASSFFRDTQYF.

This chain joins TRBV5-1 and TRBJ2-3; 7 bases map to TRBD2. V shed 4 bases, J shed 2 bases, and the junction held 4 bases outside the gene matches. The CDR3 runs to 14 residues. From germline, CDR1 is SGHRS and CDR2 YFSETQ. The CDR3 sequence is CASSQGLPTDTQYF. In DNA, the CDR3 is TGCGCCAGCAGCCAGGGACTACCCACAGATACGCAGTATTTT.

V and J are TRBV5-1 and TRBJ2-7, with 10 bases lining up with TRBD1. CDR3 length: 14 amino acids. The junction had 5 bases not matched to a gene; V was cut back by 5 bases and J by 3 bases. CDR1 is SGHRS and CDR2 is YFSETQ in the germline V gene. The CDR3 DNA reads TGCGCCAGCAGTGGGGACAGGGGTGGCTACGAGCAGTACTTC. This codes for CASSGDRGGYEQYF.

J is TRBJ2-7 and V is TRBV4-1; perhaps TRBD2 as D (6 bases). This CDR3 region has 17 residues. Trimming shortened V by 1 base and J by 4 bases, and 20 bases separated the two germline ends. Germline loops: CDR1 MGHRA, CDR2 YSYEKL. In DNA form, the CDR3 reads TGCGCCAGCAGCCAAGGTCATCCGGGGGTCCCCGGATACGAGCAGTACTTC. Amino acids: CASSQGHPGVPGYEQYF.

The rearrangement joins TRBV6-5 to TRBJ1-1; D might be TRBD1 (5 bases). V was clipped by 4 bases and J by 5 bases, with 20 bases between them. Germline loops: CDR1 MNHEY, CDR2 SVGAGI. CDR3 length equals 16 residues. As DNA, the CDR3 is TGTGCCAGCAGTTGGGCAGAGGGGTGGTTTAATACTGAAGCTTTCTTT. Translation gives CASSWAEGWFNTEAFF.

This chain joins TRBV10-3 and TRBJ2-7; D is possibly TRBD1 (5 bases). There are 17 residues in the CDR3. Trimming left V 6 bases short and J 0 bases short, with 21 bases between. Per germline, CDR1 ENHRY and CDR2 SYGVKD. CDR3 bases: TGTGCCATCAGCTTCGACCCAGGGCCGATCAGCTCCTACGAGCAGTACTTC. Residues: CAISFDPGPISSYEQYF.

V is TRBV9 and J is TRBJ2-1; no clear D gene. Deletions cut 1 base from V and 10 bases from J, with 15 bases between. Germline CDR1 SGDLS, CDR2 YYNGEE. The CDR3 consists of 14 residues. Here the CDR3 DNA reads TGTGCCAGCAGCGTAACAGTCCGGCCCTCGGAGCAGTTCTTC. It is translated as CASSVTVRPSEQFF.

This clone was observed a single time. The CDR3 region is CASYKSSYEQYF. The CDR3 bases are TGTGCTAGTTATAAGAGCTCCTACGAGCAGTACTTC. The rearrangement joins TRBV12-5 to TRBJ2-7; D gene ambiguous. Trimming removed 8 bases from V and 0 bases from J, with 8 bases in between. The CDR3 has 12 residues. From germline, CDR1 is LGHNT and CDR2 FRNRAP.

The rearrangement uses TRBV29-1 and TRBJ2-7; D ambiguous. The CDR3 has 11 residues. Germline lookup yields CDR1 SQVTM and CDR2 ANQGSEA. Trimming left V 4 bases short and J 4 bases short, with 8 bases between. CDR3 protein: CSVATPYEQYF. DNA for the CDR3: TGCAGCGTTGCCACGCCGTACGAGCAGTACTTC.

The chain joins TRBV7-2 to TRBJ1-1; no reliable D call. Germline lookup yields CDR1 SGHTA and CDR2 FQGNSA. The CDR3 spans 16 residues. V was shortened by 0 bases and J by 0 bases, with 11 bases between the two germline ends. The CDR3: CASSLARTLMNTEAFF. DNA of the CDR3: TGTGCCAGCAGCTTAGCGCGGACTCTAATGAACACTGAAGCTTTCTTT.

As concerns this clone: Compared with germline, one end of the junction differs, possibly owing to a read error. CDR3 sequence: CVSRPRLGEQYF. The DNA of the CDR3 is TGTGTCAGCAGACCCCGTTTGGGCGAGCAGTACTTC. The chain recombines TRBV5-6 with TRBJ2-7, with no clear D. Germline loops: CDR1 SGHDT, CDR2 YYEEEE. The CDR3 totals 12 residues.

The CDR3, as DNA: TGCGCCAGCAGCCAAGATCCCCCTGGAGGCTATGGCTACACCTTC. Translated, it gives CASSQDPPGGYGYTF. This chain connects TRBV4-1 to TRBJ1-2, with D unclear. V was pared by 0 bases and J by 4 bases, with 12 bases between. CDR1 MGHRA and CDR2 YSYEKL come from the germline V gene. The CDR3 consists of 15 residues.

V usage is TRBV7-9 and J usage is TRBJ2-3; the D gene is possibly TRBD2 (5 bases). In germline, CDR1 is SEHNR, CDR2 FQNEAQ (reference sequence). With 8 bases removed from V and 2 bases from J, the gap between germline ends came to 17 bases. This CDR3 has 15 amino acids. DNA for the CDR3: TGTGCCAGCCTCGCCAGCGGAACAACCACAGATACGCAGTATTTT. Protein: CASLASGTTTDTQYF.

The DNA of the CDR3 is TGTGCCAGCAGTTTTCTCCCTCCCCAGGGACAAGAGACCCAGTACTTC. This gives the protein CASSFLPPQGQETQYF. This chain links TRBV28 with TRBJ2-5; TRBD1 is a possible D gene (5 bases). Germline CDR1 MDHEN, CDR2 SYDVKM. V lost 3 bases and J 2 bases, leaving 16 bases between the germline ends. The CDR3 length is 16 residues.

The chain links TRBV5-1 to TRBJ1-1, with D maybe TRBD1 (6 bases). CDR3 size: 14 residues. Germline lookup yields CDR1 SGHRS and CDR2 YFSETQ. V lost 2 bases and J lost 0, with 8 bases in between. The CDR3 DNA reads TGCGCCAGCAGCTTCAGGGGTATGAACACTGAAGCTTTCTTT. This sequence encodes CASSFRGMNTEAFF. Full variable domain (remainder filled in from reference TRBV5-1 and TRBJ1-1): KAGVTQTPRYLIKTRGQQVTLSCSPISGHRSVSWYQQTPGQGLQFLFEYFSETQRNKGNFPGRFSGRQFSNSRSEMNVSTLELGDSALYLCASSFRGMNTEAFFGQGTRLTVV.

This clone was found once. The chain has TRBV7-9 and TRBJ2-5; the D gene could be TRBD1 or TRBD2 (5 bases each). Germline CDR1 SEHNR, CDR2 FQNEAQ (reference sequence). The CDR3 extends over 14 amino acids. With 7 bases removed from V and 3 bases from J, the gap between germline ends came to 15 bases. CDR3 sequence reads: CASIGTSVKETQYF. CDR3 coding DNA: TGTGCCAGCATCGGGACCAGCGTTAAAGAGACCCAGTACTTC. The full variable domain, its missing parts supplied by reference TRBV7-9 and TRBJ2-5, is DTGVSQNPRHKITKRGQNVTFRCDPISEHNRLYWYRQTLGQGPEFLTYFQNEAQLEKSRLLSDRFSAERPKGSFSTLEIQRTEQGDSAMYLCASIGTSVKETQYFGPGTRLLVL.

This rearrangement joins TRBV10-3 to TRBJ1-1, with 7 positions matching TRBD1. The CDR3 runs to 17 residues. Trimming took 2 bases from V and 1 from J; bases not matched to a gene: 10. Germline V gene lookup returns CDR1 ENHRY and CDR2 SYGVKD. The CDR3 sequence: CAISEPLAGGRNTEAFF. Here the CDR3 DNA reads TGTGCCATCAGTGAGCCCCTGGCAGGGGGTAGGAACACTGAAGCTTTCTTT.

The CDR3 DNA reads as TGTGCCAGCTCACGCACAGGGAGGACCGGGGAGCTGTTTTTT. Translated: CASSRTGRTGELFF. The chain employs TRBV18 and TRBJ2-2; D may correspond to TRBD1 or TRBD2 (6 bases each). The CDR3 is made up of 14 amino acids. Germline loops: CDR1 KGHSH, CDR2 LQKENI. V shed 4 bases and J shed 5 bases, with 11 bases lying between them.

The chain has TRBV12-1 and TRBJ1-5; TRBD1, as called in the table, went unchecked against the DNA. TRBV12-1 has pseudogene status. The CDR3 runs to 12 residues. The chain's CDR3 is CATVISNQPQHF. The CDR3 bases are TGTGCCACAGTAATTAGCAATCAGCCCCAGCATTTT.

This rearrangement joins TRBV27 to TRBJ2-7, with a weak D call TRBD2 (7 bases). Germline CDR1 reads MNHEY; CDR2 reads SMNVEV (reference sequence). V lost 4 bases to trimming and J lost 0 bases, with 16 bases between them. The CDR3 extends over 16 amino acids. Here the CDR3 DNA reads TGTGCCAGCAGTTGGGGAGGGGGTTCCGTCTCCTACGAGCAGTACTTC. Protein product: CASSWGGGSVSYEQYF.

The rearrangement links TRBV11-1 to TRBJ2-1, with TRBD1 as a possible D gene (5 bases). The V gene's germline CDR1 is SGHAT and CDR2 FQDESV (reference sequence). This CDR3 is 11 amino acids long. V was pared by 4 bases and J by 9 bases, with 7 bases between. The DNA of the CDR3 is TGTGCCAGCAGCTCAGGGCCTGAGCAGTTCTTC. Translation: CASSSGPEQFF.

In this sample, this clone turned up a few times. The chain recombines TRBV7-3 with TRBJ2-7, with unresolved D. Germline V gene lookup returns CDR1 SGHTA and CDR2 FQGTGA. The CDR3 is made up of 13 amino acids. Trimming took off 1 base at V and 6 bases at J, with 10 bases between the two ends. The CDR3 coding sequence is TGTGCCAGCAGCTTAAGGGGTTCAGGCGAGCAGTACTTC. Protein: CASSLRGSGEQYF.

The rearrangement joins TRBV5-6 to TRBJ1-1; D is perhaps TRBD1 (5 bases). Germline V gene sequence: CDR1 SGHDT, CDR2 YYEEEE. This CDR3 region has 13 residues. Trimming left V 0 bases short and J 8 bases short, with 11 bases between. The DNA for the CDR3 is TGTGCCAGCAGCTTGGAGGCCTGGACAGAAGCTTTCTTT. This codes for CASSLEAWTEAFF.

The chain links TRBV9 to TRBJ2-1; possibly TRBD1 or TRBD2 for D (5 bases each). CDR1 is SGDLS and CDR2 is YYNGEE in the germline V gene. Trimming took 4 bases from V and 7 from J, leaving 6 bases between them. There are 11 residues in the CDR3. This CDR3 is CASSWGNEQFF. CDR3 coding DNA: TGTGCCAGCAGCTGGGGGAATGAGCAGTTCTTC.

The chain recombines TRBV5-1 with TRBJ2-1, with a possible D match to TRBD2 (5 bases). This CDR3 has 14 residues. The V end was cut by 1 base, the J end by 5 bases, with 10 bases between. Germline assignment: CDR1 SGHRS and CDR2 YFSETQ. The chain's CDR3 is CASSLSGVHNEQFF. In DNA, the CDR3 is TGCGCCAGCAGCTTGTCCGGGGTCCACAATGAGCAGTTCTTC.

The V and J genes are TRBV7-9 and TRBJ1-2; TRBD1 matches 10 bases. The CDR3 runs to 14 residues. The germline V gene has CDR1 SEHNR and CDR2 FQNEAQ (reference sequence). The V and J ends lost 3 bases and 5 bases, in that order; junction bases with no gene match: 3. The CDR3 spells CASSLRTGGYGYTF. The DNA of the CDR3 is TGTGCCAGCAGCTTGCGGACAGGGGGGTATGGCTACACCTTC.

The CDR3 nucleotides read TGTTCCCCAGGTCCAGATACGCAGTATTTT. The encoded protein is CSPGPDTQYF. J is TRBJ2-3 and V is TRBV19, with D hard to call. Germline V gene lookup returns CDR1 LNHDA and CDR2 SQIVND (reference sequence). The length of the CDR3 is 10 residues.

The chain employs TRBV4-2 and TRBJ1-2; D gene unclear. Trimming took off 0 bases at V and 8 bases at J, with 7 bases between the two ends. Germline V lookup: CDR1 LGHNA, CDR2 YNFKEQ. The CDR3 extends over 12 amino acids. The CDR3 DNA is TGTGCCAGCAGCCAAGATCAGGCCGGCTACACCTTC. It yields the protein CASSQDQAGYTF.